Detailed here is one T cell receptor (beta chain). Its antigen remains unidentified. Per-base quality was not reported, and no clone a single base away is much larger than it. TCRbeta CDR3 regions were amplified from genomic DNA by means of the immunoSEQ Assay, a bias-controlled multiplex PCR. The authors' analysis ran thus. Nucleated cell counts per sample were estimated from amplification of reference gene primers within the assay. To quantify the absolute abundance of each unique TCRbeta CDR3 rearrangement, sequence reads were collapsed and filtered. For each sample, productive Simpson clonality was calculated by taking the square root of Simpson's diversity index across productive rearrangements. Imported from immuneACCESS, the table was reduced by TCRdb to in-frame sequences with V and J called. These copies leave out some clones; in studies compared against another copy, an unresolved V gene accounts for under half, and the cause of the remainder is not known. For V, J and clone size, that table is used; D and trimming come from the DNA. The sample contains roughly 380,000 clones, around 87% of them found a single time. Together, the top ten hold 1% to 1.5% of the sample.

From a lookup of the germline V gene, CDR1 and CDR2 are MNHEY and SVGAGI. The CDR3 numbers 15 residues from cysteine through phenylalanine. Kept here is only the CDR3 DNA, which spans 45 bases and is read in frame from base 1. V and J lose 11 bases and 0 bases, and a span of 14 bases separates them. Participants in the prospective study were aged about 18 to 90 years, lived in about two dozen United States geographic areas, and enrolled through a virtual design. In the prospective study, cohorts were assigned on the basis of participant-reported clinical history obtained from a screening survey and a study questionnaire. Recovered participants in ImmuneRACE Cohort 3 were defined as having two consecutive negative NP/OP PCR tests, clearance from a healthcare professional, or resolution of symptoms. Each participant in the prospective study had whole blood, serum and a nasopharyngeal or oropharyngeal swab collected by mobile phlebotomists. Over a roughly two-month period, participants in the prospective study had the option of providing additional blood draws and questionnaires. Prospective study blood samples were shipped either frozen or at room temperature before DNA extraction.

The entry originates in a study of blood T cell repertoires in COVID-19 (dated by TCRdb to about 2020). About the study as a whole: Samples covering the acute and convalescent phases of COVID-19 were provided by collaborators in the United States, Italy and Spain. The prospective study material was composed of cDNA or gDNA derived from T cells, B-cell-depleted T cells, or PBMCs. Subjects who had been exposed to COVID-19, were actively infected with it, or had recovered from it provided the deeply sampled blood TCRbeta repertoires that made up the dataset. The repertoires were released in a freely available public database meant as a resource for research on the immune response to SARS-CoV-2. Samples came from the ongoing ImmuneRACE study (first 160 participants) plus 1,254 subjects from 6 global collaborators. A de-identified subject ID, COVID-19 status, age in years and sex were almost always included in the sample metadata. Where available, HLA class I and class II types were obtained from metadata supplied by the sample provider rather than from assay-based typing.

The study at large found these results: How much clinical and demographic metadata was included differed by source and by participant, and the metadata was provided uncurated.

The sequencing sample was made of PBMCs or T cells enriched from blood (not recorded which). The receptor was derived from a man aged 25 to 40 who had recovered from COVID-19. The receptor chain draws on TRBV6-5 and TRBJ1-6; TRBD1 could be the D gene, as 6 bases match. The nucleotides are TGTGCCTCCAAAGACAGGAGCTCCTATAATTCACCCCTCCACTTT. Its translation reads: CASKDRSSYNSPLHF.